This T cell receptor beta chain was found in a study of blood T cell repertoires in COVID-19 (dated by TCRdb to 2018 to 2021). Turning to the overall study: Samples covering the acute and convalescent phases of COVID-19 were provided by collaborators in the United States, Italy and Spain. The prospective study material was composed of cDNA or gDNA derived from T cells, B-cell-depleted T cells, or PBMCs. Deeply sampled blood TCRbeta repertoires from subjects exposed to, actively infected with, or recovered from COVID-19 were included in the dataset. The repertoires were released in a freely available public database meant as a resource for research on the immune response to SARS-CoV-2. The samples were drawn from the first 160 participants of the ongoing ImmuneRACE study and from 1,254 subjects provided by 6 global collaborators. A de-identified subject ID, COVID-19 status, age in years and sex were almost always included in the sample metadata. Where available, HLA class I and class II types were obtained from metadata supplied by the sample provider rather than from assay-based typing. Paper-wide results and their limitations: The amount of clinical and demographic metadata varied by source and participant and was provided uncurated.

Relative to germline, V is 5 bases shorter and J is 6 bases shorter, with 13 bases between their ends. The CDR3 spans 13 residues, from the cysteine through the phenylalanine. Just CDR3 DNA is preserved here, 39 bases in frame from base 1. Via the germline V gene, CDR1 is KGHDR and CDR2 SFDVKD. Each collaborating institution followed its own protocols to collect whole blood in K2EDTA tubes. For TCRbeta analysis, collaborators shipped samples in one of three forms: frozen whole blood, isolated PBMCs, or DNA extracted from either of those sample types. This clone appeared a few times. Its antigen has not been determined. No much larger clonotype is one base removed from it; base qualities were not supplied. TCRbeta CDR3 regions were amplified from genomic DNA using the immunoSEQ Assay, a bias-controlled multiplex PCR. The study's processing was this. The number of nucleated cells in each sample was estimated by amplification of reference gene primers within the assay. To quantify the absolute abundance of each unique TCRbeta CDR3 rearrangement, sequence reads were collapsed and filtered. For each sample, productive Simpson clonality was calculated as the square root of Simpson's diversity index across productive rearrangements. Not all clones reach the TCRdb copy of this immuneACCESS table, which keeps in-frame sequences only. Checked studies attribute under half of the gap to unresolved V genes and leave the rest unexplained. That table furnishes V, J and clone size, whereas the DNA furnished D and trimming. The sample table contains some 60,000 clones; only one count was recorded for about 86% of them. Of the sample, 25% to 35% is held by the ten largest clones.

The TCR comes from a woman of 80 years or more with active or convalescent COVID-19. Sequenced input: peripheral blood. The rearranged segments are TRBV24-1 and TRBJ2-7; perhaps TRBD2 is the D gene, with 5 bases matching. The CDR3 here reads CATSALGESEQYF. The DNA sequence is TGTGCCACCAGTGCCCTGGGAGAATCCGAGCAGTACTTC.